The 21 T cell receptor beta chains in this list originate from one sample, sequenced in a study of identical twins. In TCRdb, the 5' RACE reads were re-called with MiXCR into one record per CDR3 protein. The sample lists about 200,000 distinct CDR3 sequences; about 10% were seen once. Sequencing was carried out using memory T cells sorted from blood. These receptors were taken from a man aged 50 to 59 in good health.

The CDR3 sequence: CASSKGLAFGSYEQYF. The DNA for the CDR3 is TGTGCCAGCAGCAAGGGACTAGCGTTTGGGTCCTACGAGCAGTACTTC. This chain uses TRBV12-3 or TRBV12-4 with TRBJ2-7; 10 bases agree with TRBD2. The CDR3 is made up of 16 amino acids. Trimming took 6 bases from V and 1 from J; bases not matched to a gene: 9.

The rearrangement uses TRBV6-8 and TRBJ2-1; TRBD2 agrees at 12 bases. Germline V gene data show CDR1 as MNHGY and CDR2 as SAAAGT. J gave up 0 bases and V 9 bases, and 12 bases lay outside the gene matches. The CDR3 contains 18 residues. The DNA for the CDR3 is TGTGCCAGGACTCTACTAGCGGGAGGCCGTAGCTCCTACAATGAGCAGTTCTTC. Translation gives CARTLLAGGRSSYNEQFF.

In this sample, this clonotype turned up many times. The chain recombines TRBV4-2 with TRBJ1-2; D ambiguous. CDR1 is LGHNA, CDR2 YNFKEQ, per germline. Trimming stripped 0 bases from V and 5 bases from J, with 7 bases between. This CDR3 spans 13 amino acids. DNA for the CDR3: TGTGCCAGCAGCCAAGAGGGTGGATATGGCTACACCTTC. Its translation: CASSQEGGYGYTF.

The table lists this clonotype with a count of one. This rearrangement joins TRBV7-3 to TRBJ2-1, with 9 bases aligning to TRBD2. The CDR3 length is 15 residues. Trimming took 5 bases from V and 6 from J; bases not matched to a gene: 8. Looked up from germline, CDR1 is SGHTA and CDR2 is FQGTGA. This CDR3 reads CASSIGGSGGNEQFF. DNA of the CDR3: TGTGCCAGCAGCATAGGTGGTAGCGGGGGCAATGAGCAGTTCTTC.

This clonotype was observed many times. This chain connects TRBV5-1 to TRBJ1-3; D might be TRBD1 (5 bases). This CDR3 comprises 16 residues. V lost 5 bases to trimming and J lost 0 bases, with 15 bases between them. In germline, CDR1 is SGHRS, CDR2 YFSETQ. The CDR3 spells CASRYSLGGSGNTIYF. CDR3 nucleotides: TGCGCCAGCAGATATTCTCTCGGGGGCTCTGGAAACACCATATATTTT.

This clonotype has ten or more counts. The CDR3 DNA follows: TGTGCCAGCAGACTGAGGGGGGGGAGTCAGCCCCAGCATTTT. Protein sequence: CASRLRGGSQPQHF. The gene calls are TRBV6-1 and TRBJ1-5; tentatively, D is TRBD1 (6 bases). There are 14 residues in the CDR3. V lost 6 bases and J 6 bases, leaving 15 bases between the germline ends. Germline lookup yields CDR1 MNHNS and CDR2 SASEGT.

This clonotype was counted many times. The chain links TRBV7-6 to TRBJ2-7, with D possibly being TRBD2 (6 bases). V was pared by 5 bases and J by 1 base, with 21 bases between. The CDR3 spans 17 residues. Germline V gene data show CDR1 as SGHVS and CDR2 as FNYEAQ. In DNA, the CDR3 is TGTGCCAGCAGCCCATTGGCAGATAGCGGTAGTTCCTACGAGCAGTACTTC. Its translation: CASSPLADSGSSYEQYF.

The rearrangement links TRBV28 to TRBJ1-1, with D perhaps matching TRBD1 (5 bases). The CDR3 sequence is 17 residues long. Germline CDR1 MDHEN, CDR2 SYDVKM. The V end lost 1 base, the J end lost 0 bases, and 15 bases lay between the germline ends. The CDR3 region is CASSLFLQGMVNTEAFF. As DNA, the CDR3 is TGTGCCAGCAGTTTATTTCTCCAGGGAATGGTGAACACTGAAGCTTTCTTT.

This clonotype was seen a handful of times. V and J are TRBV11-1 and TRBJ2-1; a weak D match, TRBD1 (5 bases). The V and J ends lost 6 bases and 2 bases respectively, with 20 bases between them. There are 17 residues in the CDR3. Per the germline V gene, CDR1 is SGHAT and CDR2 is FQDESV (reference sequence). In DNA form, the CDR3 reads TGTGCCAGCAGACAATACGAAGGGGCCCAACCCTACAATGAGCAGTTCTTC. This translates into CASRQYEGAQPYNEQFF.

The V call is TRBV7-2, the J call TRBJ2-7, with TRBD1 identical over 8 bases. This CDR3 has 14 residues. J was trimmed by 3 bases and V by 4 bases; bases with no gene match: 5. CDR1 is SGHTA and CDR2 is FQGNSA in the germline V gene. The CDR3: CASSYDRGGYEQYF. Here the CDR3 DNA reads TGTGCCAGCAGCTACGACAGGGGAGGCTACGAGCAGTACTTC.

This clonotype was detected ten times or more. The CDR3: CATSDPTSGTTYNEQFF. The CDR3, as DNA: TGTGCCACCAGTGACCCAACTAGCGGGACCACATACAATGAGCAGTTCTTC. The gene calls are TRBV24-1 and TRBJ2-1; 10 bases match TRBD2. In germline, CDR1 is KGHDR, CDR2 SFDVKD. The CDR3 is 17 amino acids. The V gene end was trimmed by 4 bases and the J gene end by 4 bases; junction bases not matched to a gene: 9.

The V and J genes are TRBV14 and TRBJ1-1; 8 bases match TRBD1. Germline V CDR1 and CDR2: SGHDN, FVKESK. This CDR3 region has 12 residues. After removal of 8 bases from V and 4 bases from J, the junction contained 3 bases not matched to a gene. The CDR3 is CASQGAGTEAFF. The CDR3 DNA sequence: TGTGCCAGCCAGGGGGCTGGCACTGAAGCTTTCTTT. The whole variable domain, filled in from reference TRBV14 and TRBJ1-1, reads EAGVTQFPSHSVIEKGQTVTLRCDPISGHDNLYWYRRVMGKEIKFLLHFVKESKQDESGMPNNRFLAERTGGTYSTLKVQPAELEDSGVYFCASQGAGTEAFFGQGTRLTVV.

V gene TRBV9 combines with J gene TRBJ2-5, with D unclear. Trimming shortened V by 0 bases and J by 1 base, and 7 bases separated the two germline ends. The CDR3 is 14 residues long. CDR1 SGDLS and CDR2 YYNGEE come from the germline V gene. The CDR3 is CASSVDQLQETQYF. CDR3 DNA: TGTGCCAGCAGCGTAGATCAACTCCAAGAGACCCAGTACTTC.

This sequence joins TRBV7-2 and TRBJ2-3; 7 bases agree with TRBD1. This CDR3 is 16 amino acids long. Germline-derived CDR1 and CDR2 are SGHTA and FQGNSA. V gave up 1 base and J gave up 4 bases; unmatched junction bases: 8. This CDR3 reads CASSLVPTGLADTQYF. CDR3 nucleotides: TGTGCCAGCAGCTTAGTTCCGACAGGGTTGGCAGATACGCAGTATTTT.

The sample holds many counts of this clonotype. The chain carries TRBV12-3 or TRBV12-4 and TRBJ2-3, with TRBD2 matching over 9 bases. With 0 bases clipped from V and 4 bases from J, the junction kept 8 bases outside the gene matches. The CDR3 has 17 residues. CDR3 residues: CASSLAPSSGSADTQYF. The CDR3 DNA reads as TGTGCCAGCAGTTTAGCCCCGAGTAGCGGGAGTGCAGATACGCAGTATTTT.

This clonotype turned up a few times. This CDR3 is CASRVREADGYTF. The CDR3, as DNA: TGTGCCAGCAGGGTCAGGGAGGCGGATGGCTACACCTTC. The chain uses TRBV5-6 and TRBJ1-2, with D possibly matching TRBD1 (5 bases). Germline V CDR1 and CDR2: SGHDT, YYEEEE. V was cut by 5 bases and J by 6 bases, with 14 bases left in between. The CDR3 contains 13 residues.

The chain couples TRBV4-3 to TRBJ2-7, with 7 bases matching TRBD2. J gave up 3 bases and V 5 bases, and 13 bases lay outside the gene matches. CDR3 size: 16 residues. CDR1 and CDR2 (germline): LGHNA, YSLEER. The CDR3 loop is CASSGRWGGDLYEQYF. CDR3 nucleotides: TGCGCCAGCAGCGGGCGGTGGGGAGGGGACCTCTACGAGCAGTACTTC.

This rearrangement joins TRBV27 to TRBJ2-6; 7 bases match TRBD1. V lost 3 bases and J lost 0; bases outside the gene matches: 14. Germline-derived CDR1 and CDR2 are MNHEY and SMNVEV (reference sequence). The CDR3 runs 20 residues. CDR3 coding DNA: TGTGCCAGCAGTTTTCAAGCCCCAACAGGGGTGAGCTCTGGGGCCAACGTCCTGACTTTC. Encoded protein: CASSFQAPTGVSSGANVLTF.

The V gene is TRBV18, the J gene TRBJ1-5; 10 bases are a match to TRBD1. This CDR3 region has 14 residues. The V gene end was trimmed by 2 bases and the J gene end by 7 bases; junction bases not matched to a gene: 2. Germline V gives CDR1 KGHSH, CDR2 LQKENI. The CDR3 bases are TGTGCCAGCTCACCAGGGACAGGGGTACAGCCCCAGCATTTT. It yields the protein CASSPGTGVQPQHF.

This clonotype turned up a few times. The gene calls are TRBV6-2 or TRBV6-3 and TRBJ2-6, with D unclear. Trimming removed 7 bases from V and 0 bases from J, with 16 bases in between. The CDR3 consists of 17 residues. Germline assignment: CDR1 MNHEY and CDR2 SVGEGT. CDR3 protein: CASTHWLPSSGANVLTF. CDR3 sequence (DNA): TGTGCCAGCACCCACTGGCTACCCAGCTCTGGGGCCAACGTCCTGACTTTC.

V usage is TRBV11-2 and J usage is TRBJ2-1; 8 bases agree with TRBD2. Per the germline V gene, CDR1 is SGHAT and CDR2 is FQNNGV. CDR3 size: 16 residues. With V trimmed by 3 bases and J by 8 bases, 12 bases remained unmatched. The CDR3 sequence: CASSLPAGGRTHEQFF. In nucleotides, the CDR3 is TGTGCCAGCAGCTTGCCCGCTGGCGGGAGGACCCATGAGCAGTTCTTC.